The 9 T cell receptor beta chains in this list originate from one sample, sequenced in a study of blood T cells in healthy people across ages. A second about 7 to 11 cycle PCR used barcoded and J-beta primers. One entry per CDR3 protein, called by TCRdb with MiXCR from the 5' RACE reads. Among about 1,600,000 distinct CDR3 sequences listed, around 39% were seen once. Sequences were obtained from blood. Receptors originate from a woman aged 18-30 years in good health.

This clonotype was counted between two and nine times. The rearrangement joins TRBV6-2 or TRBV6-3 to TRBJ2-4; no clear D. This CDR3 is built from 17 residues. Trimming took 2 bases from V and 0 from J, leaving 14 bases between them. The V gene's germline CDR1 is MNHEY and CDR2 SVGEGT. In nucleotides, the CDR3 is TGTGCCAGCAGTTACCCGAACGTCGTGTTAGCCAAAAACATTCAGTACTTC. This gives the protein CASSYPNVVLAKNIQYF.

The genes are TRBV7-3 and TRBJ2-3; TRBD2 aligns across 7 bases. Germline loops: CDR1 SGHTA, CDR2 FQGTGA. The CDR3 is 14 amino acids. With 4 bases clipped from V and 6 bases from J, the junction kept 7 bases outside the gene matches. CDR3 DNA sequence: TGTGCCAGCAGCTACGGACTAGTATCCGATACGCAGTATTTT. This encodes CASSYGLVSDTQYF.

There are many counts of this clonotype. CDR3 sequence: CASSPRGEHNEKLFF. The CDR3 region has the DNA TGTGCCAGCAGCCCAAGGGGGGAACACAATGAAAAACTGTTTTTT. The chain recombines TRBV7-9 with TRBJ1-4, with a weak D call TRBD1 (6 bases). This CDR3 is 15 amino acids long. CDR1 is SEHNR, CDR2 FQNEAQ, per germline (reference sequence). Trimming took 5 bases from V and 5 from J, leaving 15 bases between them.

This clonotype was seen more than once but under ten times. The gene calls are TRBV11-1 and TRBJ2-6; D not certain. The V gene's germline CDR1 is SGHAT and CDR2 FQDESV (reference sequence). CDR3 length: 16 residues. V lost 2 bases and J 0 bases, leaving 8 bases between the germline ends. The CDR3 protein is CASSLSTVSGANVLTF. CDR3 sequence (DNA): TGTGCCAGCAGCTTAAGTACGGTCTCTGGGGCCAACGTCCTGACTTTC.

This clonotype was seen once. The CDR3 loop reads CSAGEGLAGYEQYF. CDR3 nucleotide sequence: TGCAGTGCGGGAGAGGGACTAGCGGGCTACGAGCAGTACTTC. The chain carries TRBV20-1 and TRBJ2-7; 12 bases fit TRBD2. The germline V gene encodes CDR1 DFQATT and CDR2 SNEGSKA (reference sequence). Trimming at V came to 6 bases and at J to 3 bases, leaving 6 bases not matched to a gene. The CDR3 totals 14 residues.

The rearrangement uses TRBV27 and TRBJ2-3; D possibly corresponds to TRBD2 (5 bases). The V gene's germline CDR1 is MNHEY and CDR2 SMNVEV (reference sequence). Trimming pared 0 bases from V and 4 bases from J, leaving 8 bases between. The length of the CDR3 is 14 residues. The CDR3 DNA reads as TGTGCCAGCAGTTTATCCCCAGCGGCAGATACGCAGTATTTT. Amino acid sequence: CASSLSPAADTQYF.

In DNA form, the CDR3 reads TGTGCCAACAAATTCCGGGACCTCTTTAATCAGCCCCAGCATTTT. It codes for CANKFRDLFNQPQHF. V is TRBV6-1 and J is TRBJ1-5; a weak D match, TRBD1 (5 bases). The CDR3 has 15 residues. Trimming removed 10 bases at V and 4 bases at J, with 20 bases between. Germline assignment: CDR1 MNHNS and CDR2 SASEGT.

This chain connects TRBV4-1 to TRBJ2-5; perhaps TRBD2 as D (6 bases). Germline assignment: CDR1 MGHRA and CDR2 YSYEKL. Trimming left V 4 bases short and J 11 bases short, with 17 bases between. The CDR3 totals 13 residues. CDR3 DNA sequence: TGCGCCAGCAGCCGGGACTCCGTTATTACGCAGTACTTC. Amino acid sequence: CASSRDSVITQYF.

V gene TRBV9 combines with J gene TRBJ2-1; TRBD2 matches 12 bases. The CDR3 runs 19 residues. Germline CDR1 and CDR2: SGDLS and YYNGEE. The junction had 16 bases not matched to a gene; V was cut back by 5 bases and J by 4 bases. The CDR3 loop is CASSLTVASGRGVYNEQFF. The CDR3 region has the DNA TGTGCCAGCAGTCTTACGGTGGCTAGCGGGAGGGGCGTATACAATGAGCAGTTCTTC.